This T cell receptor (beta chain) came from a study of control samples from healthy donors and cancer patients. CDR3 size: 16 residues. V was clipped by 4 bases and J by 9 bases; unmatched bases: 9. Germline CDR1 reads MNHNS; CDR2 reads SASEGT. Clones were read by immunoSEQ multiplex PCR, and TCRdb kept only the in-frame ones, dropping some. This table has 90,000 to 100,000 clones, 82% appearing once. The receptor comes from a man aged 55 to 70 in good health. This sequence joins TRBV6-1 and TRBJ2-1; TRBD2 matches at 13 bases. The sequencing sample was made of blood. Here the CDR3 DNA reads TGTGCCAGCAGTGGCACTAGCGGGGGGGCATGGAGTGAGCAGTTCTTC. Protein: CASSGTSGGAWSEQFF.